This entry concerns a single TCR beta chain. Its specific antigen is unknown. There are no base qualities to consult, and no much larger clone falls within one base. Healthy HIV-negative adults with no recently reported acute infections or vaccinations were included as donors. Every donor was a Caucasian adult residing in Nashville, Tennessee, USA. CD4+ T cells were enriched through magnetic negative selection, after which naive cells were positively selected on CD45RA and the remaining negative fraction served as the memory subset. Blood was obtained by leukapheresis, after which PBMCs were separated by Ficoll-Histopaque density gradient centrifugation and cryopreserved in liquid nitrogen vapor phase. Analytical flow cytometry was used to check the purity and quantity of each magnetically sorted T cell population. Genomic DNA was isolated from every sorted fraction and measured by UV absorbance on a Nanodrop 2000c.

CDR1 and CDR2, looked up from the germline V gene, are MGHRA and YSYEKL. Trimming removed 3 bases from V and 8 bases from J; the gene matches leave 2 bases unexplained. The CDR3 covers 13 residues, taking in both the cysteine and the phenylalanine. Just the 39-base CDR3 DNA is kept, in frame starting at base 1. The data derive from a study of shared clonotypes between healthy human individuals (dated by TCRdb to the early 2020s). Context from the whole study: The cohort comprised two women and a few men aged 18 to 49 years. Leukapheresis yielded between about 0.85 and 9 billion PBMCs per donor. To estimate repertoire size and how much clonotype sharing occurs between individuals, the study deeply sequenced the blood TCR repertoires of five healthy adults. Per donor, three plates each were used for CD4 naive and CD4 memory, two for CD8 naive, and one for CD8 memory. Libraries were prepared and TCR repertoires were sequenced by different laboratories using diverse techniques, in order to increase sequencing depth and limit assay-specific biases. What the work shows at the level of the full study, not this receptor alone: Even with the large sequencing depth, rarefaction of the sorted-subset datasets indicated that sequencing was incomplete. The genetic and exposure-history diversity represented was limited by the small number of donors. Pairwise subsampling led to the expectation that sequencing depth would affect the degree of clonotype sharing among donors. About 4.5% of naive CD4, 3.5% of naive CD8, around 2.3% of memory CD4, and roughly 0.4% of memory CD8 clonotypes were shared across a few donors. Naive subsets generally had larger estimated clonotype richness than memory subsets. Compared with non-shared clonotypes, the clonotypes found in all four sorted-subset donors had higher generation probabilities. Only blood was sampled, and tissue TCR repertoires likely differ from those in blood.

Using the deep immunoSEQ assay, TCR CDR3 regions were amplified from genomic DNA by multiplex PCR. Extracted genomic DNA from each cell subset was distributed evenly across all wells of several immunoSEQ 96-well plates, and each plate was treated as a replicate. For sorted subsets, about 200 ng genomic DNA, equal to approximately 30,000 T cell genomes, was loaded into each replicate PCR. Purified libraries were measured with a Qubit 3.0 fluorometer, size-checked on a Bioanalyzer 2100, and measured again with the KAPA Library Quantification kit. Each immunoSEQ 96-well plate was sequenced on its own single-read 150-cycle Illumina NextSeq 550 flow cell. From the authors' description of their analysis: Because the immunoSEQ output included only junctional sequences and no quality scores, the filtering could not be the same as the filtering used for full-length reads. Sequences were annotated with PyIR, a Python wrapper for IgBLAST v1.9, and V/J genes and CDR3 were assigned using IMGT germline references. Reads with weak V/J assignments (E-value above 1e-6), missing CDR3, stop codons, out-of-frame junctions, or ambiguous translated residues were removed. V3J clonotypes were defined by identical inferred V gene, J gene, and CDR3 amino acid sequence. Percentage overlap between repertoires was calculated by dividing the number of shared unique clonotypes by the size of the smaller repertoire. Richness of each repertoire was evaluated using RTK rarefaction, the Chao1 estimator, and Recon v2.1 estimates of unobserved clonotypes. For all TCRbeta clonotypes obtained by the gDNA method from a handful of donors, generation probabilities were computed with OLGA. TCRdb's version of the immuneACCESS table is confined to in-frame rearrangements and falls short of the full clone set. An unresolved V gene accounts for under half of the shortfall where checked; the remainder is of unknown origin. That table is the source of V, J and clone size, and D and trimming were worked out from the DNA. The table for this sample lists about 2.4 million clones; around nine tenths of them were counted only once. Clones ranked in the top ten supply about 0.13% of the sample.

The chain is encoded by TRBV4-1 joined to TRBJ2-1, with 9 bases matching TRBD1. The specimen was naive CD4+ T cells sorted from blood. The meaning of the sample's cell subset or site label: CD45RA+ positively selected. The origin of this receptor is a man between 18 and 29 years old in good health. The CDR3 has the sequence CASSQGQGYEQFF. The nucleotide sequence is given as TGCGCCAGCAGCCAGGGACAGGGTTATGAGCAGTTCTTC.